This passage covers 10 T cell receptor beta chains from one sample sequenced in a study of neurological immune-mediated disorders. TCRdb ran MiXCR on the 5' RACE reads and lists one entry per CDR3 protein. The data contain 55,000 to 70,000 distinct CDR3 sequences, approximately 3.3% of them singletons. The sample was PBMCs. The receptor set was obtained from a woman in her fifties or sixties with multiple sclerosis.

CDR3 in DNA: TGTGCCAGCAGCAAGGACAGACATCGATGCGGACAGTACGGGGAGCTGTTTTTT. Its translation: CASSKDRHRCGQYGELFF. The rearrangement links TRBV21-1 to TRBJ2-2; the table gives TRBD1 as D, unverified against the DNA. TRBV21-1 is shown as a pseudogene. The CDR3 is 18 amino acids.

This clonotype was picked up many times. CDR3 nucleotide sequence: TGTGCCAGCAGCTTAGACTCTGAGACCCAGTACTTC. Translated: CASSLDSETQYF. The chain carries TRBV7-8 and TRBJ2-5; no clear D. Germline CDR1 and CDR2: SGHVS and FQNEAQ. Trimming removed 1 base at V and 5 bases at J, with 5 bases between. This CDR3 spans 12 amino acids.

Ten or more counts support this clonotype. CDR3 loop: CASSPETGEETQYF. In DNA, the CDR3 is TGTGCCAGCTCACCCGAGACAGGGGAAGAGACCCAGTACTTC. The rearrangement links TRBV18 to TRBJ2-5, with TRBD1 matching over 8 bases. The germline V gene encodes CDR1 KGHSH and CDR2 LQKENI. The CDR3 contains 14 residues. V lost 3 bases, J lost 3 bases, and 3 bases stayed unmatched.

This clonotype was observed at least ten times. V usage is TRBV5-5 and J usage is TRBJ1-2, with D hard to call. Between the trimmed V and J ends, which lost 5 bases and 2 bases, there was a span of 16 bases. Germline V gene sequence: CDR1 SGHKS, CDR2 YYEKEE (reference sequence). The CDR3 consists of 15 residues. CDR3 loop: CASRLGTLANYGYTF. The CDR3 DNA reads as TGTGCCAGCAGATTAGGCACCTTAGCGAACTATGGCTACACCTTC.

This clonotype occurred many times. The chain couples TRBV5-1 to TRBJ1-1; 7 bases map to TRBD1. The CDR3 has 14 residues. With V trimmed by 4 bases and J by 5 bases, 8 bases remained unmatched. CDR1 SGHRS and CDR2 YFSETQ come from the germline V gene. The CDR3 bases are TGCGCCAGCAGCGTAGGGGGCCTTGCGACTGAAGCTTTCTTT. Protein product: CASSVGGLATEAFF.

The CDR3 sequence is CASSGGLAGEVYNYEQYF. The CDR3, as DNA: TGTGCCAGCAGCGGTGGACTAGCGGGAGAGGTTTACAACTACGAGCAGTACTTC. The chain recombines TRBV9 with TRBJ2-7, with 13 bases that match TRBD2. This CDR3 is built from 18 residues. The ends lost 3 bases at V and 3 bases at J; junction bases unmatched: 12. Germline CDR1 reads SGDLS; CDR2 reads YYNGEE.

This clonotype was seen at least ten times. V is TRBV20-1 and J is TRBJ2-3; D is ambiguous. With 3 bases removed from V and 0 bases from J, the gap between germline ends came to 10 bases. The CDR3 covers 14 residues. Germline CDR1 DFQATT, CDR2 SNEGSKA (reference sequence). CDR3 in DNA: TGCAGTGCTAGGCCCATTACCAGCACAGATACGCAGTATTTT. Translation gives CSARPITSTDTQYF.

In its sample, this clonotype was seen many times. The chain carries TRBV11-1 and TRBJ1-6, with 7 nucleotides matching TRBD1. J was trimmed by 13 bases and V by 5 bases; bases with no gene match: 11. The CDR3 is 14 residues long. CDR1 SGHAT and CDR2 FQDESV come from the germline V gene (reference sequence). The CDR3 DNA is TGTGCCAGCAGCGAACCGGACAGGCCTTTGCCCCTCCACTTT. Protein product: CASSEPDRPLPLHF.

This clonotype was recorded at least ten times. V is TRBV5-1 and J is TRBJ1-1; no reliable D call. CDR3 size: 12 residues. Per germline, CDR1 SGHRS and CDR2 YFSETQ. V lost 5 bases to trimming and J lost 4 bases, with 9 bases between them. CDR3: CASRQAGTEAFF. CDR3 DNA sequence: TGCGCCAGCAGGCAGGCAGGCACTGAAGCTTTCTTT.

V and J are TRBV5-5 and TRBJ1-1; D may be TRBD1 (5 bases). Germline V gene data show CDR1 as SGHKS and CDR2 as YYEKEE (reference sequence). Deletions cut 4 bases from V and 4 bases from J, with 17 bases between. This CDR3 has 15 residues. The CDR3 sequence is CASSTRGGEGTEAFF. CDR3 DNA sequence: TGTGCCAGCAGCACCCGGGGAGGGGAAGGCACTGAAGCTTTCTTT.